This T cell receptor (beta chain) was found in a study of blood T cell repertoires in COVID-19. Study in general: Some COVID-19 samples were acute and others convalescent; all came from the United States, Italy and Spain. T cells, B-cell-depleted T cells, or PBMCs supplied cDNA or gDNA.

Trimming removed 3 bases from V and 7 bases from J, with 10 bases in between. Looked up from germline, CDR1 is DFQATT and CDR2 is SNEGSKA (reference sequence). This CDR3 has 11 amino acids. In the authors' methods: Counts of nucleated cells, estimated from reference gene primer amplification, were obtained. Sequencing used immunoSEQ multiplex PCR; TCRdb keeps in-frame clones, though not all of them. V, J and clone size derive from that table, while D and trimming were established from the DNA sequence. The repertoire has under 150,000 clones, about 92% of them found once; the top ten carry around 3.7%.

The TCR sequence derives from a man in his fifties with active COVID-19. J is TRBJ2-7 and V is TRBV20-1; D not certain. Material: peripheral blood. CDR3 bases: TGCAGTGCTAGTTCAGGAAGGGAGCAGTACTTC. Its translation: CSASSGREQYF.